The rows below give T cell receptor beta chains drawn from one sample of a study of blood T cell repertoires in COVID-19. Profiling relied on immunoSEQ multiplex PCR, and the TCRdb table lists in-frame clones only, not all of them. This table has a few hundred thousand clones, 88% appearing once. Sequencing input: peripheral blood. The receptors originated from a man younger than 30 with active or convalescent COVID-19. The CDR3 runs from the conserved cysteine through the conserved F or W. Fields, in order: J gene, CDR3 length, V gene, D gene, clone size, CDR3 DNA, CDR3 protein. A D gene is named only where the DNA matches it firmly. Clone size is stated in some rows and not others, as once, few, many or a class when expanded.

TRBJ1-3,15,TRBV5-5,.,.,TGTGCCAGCAGCCCCTCCCTGGGGGGAAGAAACACCATATATTTT,CASSPSLGGRNTIYF
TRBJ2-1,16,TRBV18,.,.,TGTGCCAGCTCACCCAAGACAACGGATACCTACAATGAGCAGTTCTTC,CASSPKTTDTYNEQFF
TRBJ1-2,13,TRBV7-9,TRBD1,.,TGTGCCAGCAGCTCGGACAGGGAGAATGGCTACACCTTC,CASSSDRENGYTF
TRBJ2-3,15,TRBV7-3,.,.,TGTGCCAGCAGCTTAACTTTCCTAGCAGCAGATACGCAGTATTTT,CASSLTFLAADTQYF
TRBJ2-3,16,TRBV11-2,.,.,TGTGCCAGCAGCTCCGCTAGCGATACTGACACAGATACGCAGTATTTT,CASSSASDTDTDTQYF
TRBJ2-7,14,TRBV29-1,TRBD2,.,TGCAGCGTACTTCTAGCGGGGGGCTGGCGCGAGCAGTACTTC,CSVLLAGGWREQYF
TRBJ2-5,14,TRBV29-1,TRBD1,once,TGCAGCGTTGAAGATCGTGGGACAGGAGAGACCCAGTACTTC,CSVEDRGTGETQYF
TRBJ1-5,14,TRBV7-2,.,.,TGTGCCAGCAGCTTAGGGTACGGGGATCAGCCCCAGCATTTT,CASSLGYGDQPQHF
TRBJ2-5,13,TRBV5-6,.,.,TGTGCCAGCAGCTTCAGGGGACAAGAGACCCAGTACTTC,CASSFRGQETQYF
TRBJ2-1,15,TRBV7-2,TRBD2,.,TGTGCCAGCAGCTTGGGGCTAGCGGGTAACAATGAGCAGTTCTTC,CASSLGLAGNNEQFF
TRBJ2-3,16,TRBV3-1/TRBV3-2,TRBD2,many,TGTGCCTCAGGGCTAGCGGGGGCCTCCGTCACAGATACGCAGTATTTT,CASGLAGASVTDTQYF
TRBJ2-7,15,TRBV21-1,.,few,TGTGCCAGCAGCAAAGGACAGGGACGCCTGTCCGAGCAGTACTTC,CASSKGQGRLSEQYF
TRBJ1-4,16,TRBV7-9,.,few,TGTGCCAGCACCAGCCAGGGGTATGGGTCTAATGAAAAACTGTTTTTT,CASTSQGYGSNEKLFF
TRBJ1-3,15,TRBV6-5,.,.,TGTGCCAGCAGTTACTCGTTCGGGGTTGGAAACACCATATATTTT,CASSYSFGVGNTIYF
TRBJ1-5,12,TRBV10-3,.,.,TGTGCCATCTGGGGAGGCAATCAGCCCCAGCATTTT,CAIWGGNQPQHF
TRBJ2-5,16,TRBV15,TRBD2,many,TGTGCCACCAGCAGAGACGGGACTAGCGGGGGAGAGACCCAGTACTTC,CATSRDGTSGGETQYF
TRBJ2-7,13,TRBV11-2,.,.,TGTGCCAGCAGCTTATCGCGGAACTACGAGCAGTACTTC,CASSLSRNYEQYF
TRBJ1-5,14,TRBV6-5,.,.,TGTGCCAGCAGTTACTCAGGGGGATTTCAGCCCCAGCATTTT,CASSYSGGFQPQHF
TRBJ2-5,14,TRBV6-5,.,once,TGTGCCAGCAGTTACGCGACGCCCGGGGGGACCCAGTACTTC,CASSYATPGGTQYF
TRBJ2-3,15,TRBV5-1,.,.,TGCGCCAGCAGCTTGGCGTCAGGGAGGACAGATACGCAGTATTTT,CASSLASGRTDTQYF
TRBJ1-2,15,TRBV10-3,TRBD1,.,TGTGCCATCAGTGATTCGACAGGGTCGGGCTATGGCTACACCTTC,CAISDSTGSGYGYTF
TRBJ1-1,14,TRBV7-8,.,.,TGTGCCAGCAGCTTATCTCTCCTGAACACTGAAGCTTTCTTT,CASSLSLLNTEAFF
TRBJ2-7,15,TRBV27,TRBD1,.,TGTGCCAGCAGTTTATCGTCGACAGGGTCCAACGAGCAGTACTTC,CASSLSSTGSNEQYF
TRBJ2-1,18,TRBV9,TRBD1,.,TGTGCCAGCAGCCCGCCGATTAACAGGGGTTACTCCTACAATGAGCAGTTCTTC,CASSPPINRGYSYNEQFF